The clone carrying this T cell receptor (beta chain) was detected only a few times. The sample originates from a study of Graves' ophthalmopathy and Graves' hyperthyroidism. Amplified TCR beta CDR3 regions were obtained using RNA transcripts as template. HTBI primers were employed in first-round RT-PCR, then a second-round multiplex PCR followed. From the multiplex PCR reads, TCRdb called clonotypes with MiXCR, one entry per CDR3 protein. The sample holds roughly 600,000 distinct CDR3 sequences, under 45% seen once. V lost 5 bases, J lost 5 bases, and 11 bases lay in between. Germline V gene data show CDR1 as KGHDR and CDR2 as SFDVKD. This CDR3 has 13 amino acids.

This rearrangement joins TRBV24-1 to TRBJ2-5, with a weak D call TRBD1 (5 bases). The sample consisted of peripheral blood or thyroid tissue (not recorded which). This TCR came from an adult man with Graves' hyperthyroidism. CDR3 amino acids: CATSGLQVETQYF. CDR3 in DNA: TGTGCCACCAGTGGTCTACAGGTTGAGACCCAGTACTTC.